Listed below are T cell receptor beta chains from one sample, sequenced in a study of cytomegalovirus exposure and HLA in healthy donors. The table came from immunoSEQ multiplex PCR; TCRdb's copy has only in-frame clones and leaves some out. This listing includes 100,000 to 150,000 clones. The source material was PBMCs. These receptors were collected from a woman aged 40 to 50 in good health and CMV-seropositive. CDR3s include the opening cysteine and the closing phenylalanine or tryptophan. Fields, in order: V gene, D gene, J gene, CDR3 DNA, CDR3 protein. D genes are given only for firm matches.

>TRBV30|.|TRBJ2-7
TGTGCCTGGAGCGTCGGGACCTACGAGCAGTACTTC
CAWSVGTYEQYF
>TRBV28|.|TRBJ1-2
TGTGCCAGCAGGAACTTCAGGGACTATGGCTACACCTTC
CASRNFRDYGYTF
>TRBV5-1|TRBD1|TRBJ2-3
TGCGCCAGCCTGGACAGGGGCGCAGATACGCAGTATTTT
CASLDRGADTQYF
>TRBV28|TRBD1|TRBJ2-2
TGTGCCAGCAGGGACAGGGGGAACACCGGGGAGCTGTTTTTT
CASRDRGNTGELFF
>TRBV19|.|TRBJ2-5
TGTGCCAGTAGTACAAATGGGCTTGAGACCCAGTACTTC
CASSTNGLETQYF
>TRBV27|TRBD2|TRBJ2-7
TGTGCCAGCAGTCCCCTTGGAAGCGGGAGGAACGAGCAGTACTTC
CASSPLGSGRNEQYF
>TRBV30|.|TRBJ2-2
TGTGCCTGGAGTTCGGGCCCAACGGGGAGGATTGGCACCGGGGAGCTGTTTTTT
CAWSSGPTGRIGTGELFF
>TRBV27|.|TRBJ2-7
TGTGCCAGCAGTTTAAAGGGGCCTCATTACGAGCAGTACTTC
CASSLKGPHYEQYF
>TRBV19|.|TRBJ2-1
TGTGCCAGTAGTATGTTTCGGGAACCGAATGAGCAGTTCTTC
CASSMFREPNEQFF
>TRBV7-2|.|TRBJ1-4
TGTGCCAGCAGCTTAGCCTCAGGGAAACTGTTTTTT
CASSLASGKLFF
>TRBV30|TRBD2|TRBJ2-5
TGTGCCTGGAGTGTCGGTCAGACTAGCGGGTTTGAAGAGACCCAGTACTTC
CAWSVGQTSGFEETQYF
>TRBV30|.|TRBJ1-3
TGTGCCTGGAGACGGGCGGGCTCTGGAAACACCATATATTTT
CAWRRAGSGNTIYF
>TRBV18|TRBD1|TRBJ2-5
TGTGCCAGCTCACCCCGACAGGGGCAAGAGACCCAGTACTTC
CASSPRQGQETQYF
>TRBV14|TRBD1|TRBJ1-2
TGTGCCAGCAGCGGGACAGCTACTAACTATGGCTACACCTTC
CASSGTATNYGYTF
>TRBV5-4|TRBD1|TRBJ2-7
TGTGCCAGCAGCTTGAATCGACAGGGAAACGAGCAGTACTTC
CASSLNRQGNEQYF
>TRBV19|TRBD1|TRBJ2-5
TGTGCCAGTAGTATTGGGACAGGGGGTGAGACCCAGTACTTC
CASSIGTGGETQYF
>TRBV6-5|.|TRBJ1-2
TGTGCCAGCAGTCCCCAATGGAGGACTAACTATGGCTACACCTTC
CASSPQWRTNYGYTF
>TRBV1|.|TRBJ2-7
TGCACCAGCAGCCAAGATCGGACTAGCGGGAGTGTATACGAGCAGTACTTC
CTSSQDRTSGSVYEQYF
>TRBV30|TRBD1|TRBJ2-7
TGTGCCTGGAGTGGGGGACAGGGGAATTTGTACGAGCAGTACTTC
CAWSGGQGNLYEQYF
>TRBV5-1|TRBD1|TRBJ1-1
TGCGCCAGCAGCAGGGAGACAGGGATGAACACTGAAGCTTTCTTT
CASSRETGMNTEAFF
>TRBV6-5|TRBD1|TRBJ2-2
TGTGCCAGCAGTGAAACAGGGGACACCGGGGAGCTGTTTTTT
CASSETGDTGELFF
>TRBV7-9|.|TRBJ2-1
TGTGCCAGCAGCCTTTACCAGGGACTGGGGGTCTCCTACAATGAGCAGTTCTTC
CASSLYQGLGVSYNEQFF
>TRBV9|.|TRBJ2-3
TGTGCCAGCAGCTCCTGGGCTACAGATACGCAGTATTTT
CASSSWATDTQYF
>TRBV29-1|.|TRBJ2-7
TGCAGCGTTGTATCTAGCTCCGAGCAGTACTTC
CSVVSSSEQYF
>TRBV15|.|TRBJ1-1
TGTGCCACCAGCAAGCCGGGACAAGCATTTGAAGCTTTCTTT
CATSKPGQAFEAFF
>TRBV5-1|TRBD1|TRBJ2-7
TGCGCCAGCAGACCTGGCGAGGGGGCCAACGAGCAGTACTTC
CASRPGEGANEQYF
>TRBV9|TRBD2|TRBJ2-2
TGTGCCAGCAGCGTAGTGACCGAGGGAGGGAGTGGGGAGCTGTTTTTT
CASSVVTEGGSGELFF
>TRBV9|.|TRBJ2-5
TGTGCCAGCAGCGTATCCCCCCGACCACAGGGTGGGGGTGAGACCCAGTACTTC
CASSVSPRPQGGGETQYF
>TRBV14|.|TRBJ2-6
TGTGCCAGCAGCCTCAGGCTTTCTGGGGCCAACGTCCTGACTTTC
CASSLRLSGANVLTF
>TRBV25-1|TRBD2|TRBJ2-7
TGTGCCAGCAGTGAATATCCTCCGACTAGCGGCGTCTACGAGCAGTACTTC
CASSEYPPTSGVYEQYF
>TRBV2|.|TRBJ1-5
TGTGCCAGCAGCGCAAGGACAGTTAGCAATCAGCCCCAGCATTTT
CASSARTVSNQPQHF
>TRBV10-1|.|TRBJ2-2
TGCGCCAGCAGCGGACAAAAGAACACCGGGGAGCTGTTTTTT
CASSGQKNTGELFF
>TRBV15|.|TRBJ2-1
TGTGCCACCAGCCGGCGCAGGGGAGACAATGAGCAGTTCTTC
CATSRRRGDNEQFF
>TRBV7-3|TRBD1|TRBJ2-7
TGTGCCAGCAGCTTACGGGCAGGGGGCGAGGACGAGCAGTACTTC
CASSLRAGGEDEQYF
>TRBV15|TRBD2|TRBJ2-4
TGTGCCACCAGCAGCCCCCGGCGGGCTAGCGGGAGCGGGGGCATTCAGTACTTC
CATSSPRRASGSGGIQYF
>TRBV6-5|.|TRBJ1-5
TGTGCCAGCAGACCCTCCATGACGCGGAATCAGCCCCAGCATTTT
CASRPSMTRNQPQHF
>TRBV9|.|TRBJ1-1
TGTGCCAGCAGCGGACTCACGAACACTGAAGCTTTCTTT
CASSGLTNTEAFF
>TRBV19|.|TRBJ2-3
TGTGCCAGTAGTATAAACAGGGGCACAGATACGCAGTATTTT
CASSINRGTDTQYF
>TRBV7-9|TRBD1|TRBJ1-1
TGTGCCACCGGACAGGGGGGGATGAACACTGAAGCTTTCTTT
CATGQGGMNTEAFF
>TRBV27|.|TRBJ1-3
TGTGCCAGCAGTTTAGTGGCCTCTGGAAACACCATATATTTT
CASSLVASGNTIYF
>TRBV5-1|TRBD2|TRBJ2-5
TGCGCCAGCAGCCCATCGCTAGCGGGAGGGCCTGAGACCCAGTACTTC
CASSPSLAGGPETQYF
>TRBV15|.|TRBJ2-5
TGTGCCACCAGCTTCGGACAGCACCAAGAGACCCAGTACTTC
CATSFGQHQETQYF
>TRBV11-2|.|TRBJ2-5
TGTGCCAGCAGCCAGTCCCGAGAGACCCAGTACTTC
CASSQSRETQYF
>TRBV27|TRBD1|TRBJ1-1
TGTGCCAGCAGTTGGGACAGGGAATACACTGAAGCTTCCTTT
CASSWDREYTEASF
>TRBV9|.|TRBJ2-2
TGTGCCAGCGGAGGGTACACCGGGGAGCTGTTTTTT
CASGGYTGELFF
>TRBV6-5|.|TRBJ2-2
TGTGCCAGCAGTCGGGAGAACACCGGGGAGCTGTTTTTT
CASSRENTGELFF
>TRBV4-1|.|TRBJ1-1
TGCGCCAGCAGCCATGCCGACAGTATGAACACTGAAGCTTTCTTT
CASSHADSMNTEAFF
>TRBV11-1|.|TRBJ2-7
TGTGCCAGCAGCTTAGGGTACAGGGATGGAAGGCAGTACTTC
CASSLGYRDGRQYF
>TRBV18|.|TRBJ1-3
TGTGCCAGCTCACCAATAGGAGGGTACTCGGCCATATATTTT
CASSPIGGYSAIYF
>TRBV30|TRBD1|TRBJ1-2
TGTGCCTGGAGTCTCACAGGGGTGGGCTATGGCTACACCTTC
CAWSLTGVGYGYTF
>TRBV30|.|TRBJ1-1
TGTGCCTGGAGTGAAGCCCTAATAACAGCTTTCTTT
CAWSEALITAFF
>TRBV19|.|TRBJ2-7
TGTGCCAGTAGGTCCTCGACTCGTCAGCTTTACGAGCAGTACTTC
CASRSSTRQLYEQYF
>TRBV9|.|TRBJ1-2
TGTGCCAGCAGCCCTAGCTCCCCGTTTTGGGGCTACACCTTC
CASSPSSPFWGYTF
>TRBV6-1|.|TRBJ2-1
TGTGCCAGCAGGGGCGGAGGATACTACAATGAGCAGTTCTTC
CASRGGGYYNEQFF
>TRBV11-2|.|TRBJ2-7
TGTGCCAGCAGCTTAGACAGCGGTGGCTCCTACGAGCAGTACTTC
CASSLDSGGSYEQYF
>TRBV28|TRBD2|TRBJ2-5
TGTGCCAGCAGTTTATCGGGGGGGGAGACCCAGTACTTC
CASSLSGGETQYF
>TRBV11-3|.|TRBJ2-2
TGTGCCAGCAGCTTAGGGCCTCAAAACACCGGGGAGCTGTTTTTT
CASSLGPQNTGELFF
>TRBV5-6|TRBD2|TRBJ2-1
TGTGCCAGCAGCTTGGAGACTAGCGGGAAGGAGCAGTTCTTC
CASSLETSGKEQFF
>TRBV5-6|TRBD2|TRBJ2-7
TGTGCCAGCAGCCCCGGGACTAGCGGGAGGGCCTACGAGCAGTACTTC
CASSPGTSGRAYEQYF